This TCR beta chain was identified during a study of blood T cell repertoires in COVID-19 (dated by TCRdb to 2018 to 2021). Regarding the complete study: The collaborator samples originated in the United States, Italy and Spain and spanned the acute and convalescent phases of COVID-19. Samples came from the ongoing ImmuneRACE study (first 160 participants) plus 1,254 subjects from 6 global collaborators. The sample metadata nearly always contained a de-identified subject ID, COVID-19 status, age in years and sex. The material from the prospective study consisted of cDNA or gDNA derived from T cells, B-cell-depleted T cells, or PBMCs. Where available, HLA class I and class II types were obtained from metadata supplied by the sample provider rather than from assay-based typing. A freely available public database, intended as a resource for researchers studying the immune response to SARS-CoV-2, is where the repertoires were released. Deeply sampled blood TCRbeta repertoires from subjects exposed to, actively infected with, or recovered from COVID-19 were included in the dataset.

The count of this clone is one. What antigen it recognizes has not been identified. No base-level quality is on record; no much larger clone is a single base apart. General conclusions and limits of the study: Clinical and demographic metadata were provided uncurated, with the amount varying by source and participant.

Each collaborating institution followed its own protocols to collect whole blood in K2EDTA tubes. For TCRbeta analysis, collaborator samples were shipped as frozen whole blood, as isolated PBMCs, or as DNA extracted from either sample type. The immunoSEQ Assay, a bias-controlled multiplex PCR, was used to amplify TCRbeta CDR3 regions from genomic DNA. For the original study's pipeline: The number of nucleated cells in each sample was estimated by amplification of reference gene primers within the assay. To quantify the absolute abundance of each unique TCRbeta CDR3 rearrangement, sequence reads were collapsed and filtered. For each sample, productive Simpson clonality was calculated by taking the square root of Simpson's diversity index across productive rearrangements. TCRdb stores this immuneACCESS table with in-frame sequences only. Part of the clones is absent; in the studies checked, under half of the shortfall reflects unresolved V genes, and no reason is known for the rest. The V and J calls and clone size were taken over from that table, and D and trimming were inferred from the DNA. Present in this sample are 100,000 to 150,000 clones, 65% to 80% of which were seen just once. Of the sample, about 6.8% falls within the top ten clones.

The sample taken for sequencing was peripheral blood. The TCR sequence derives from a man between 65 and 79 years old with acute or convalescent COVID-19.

The CDR3 protein sequence reads: CASSLSTSGWDTQYF. The nucleotide sequence reads TGTGCCAGCAGCCTTTCTACTAGCGGGTGGGATACGCAGTATTTT. The V and J segments used are TRBV7-9 and TRBJ2-3; 9 bases in between match TRBD2. CDR1 and CDR2, per the germline V gene (reference sequence), are SEHNR and FQNEAQ. Including cysteine and phenylalanine, the CDR3 has 15 amino acids. The CDR3 DNA has 45 bases and is translated from base 1. The germline V end is reduced by 5 bases and the J end by 6 bases; junction bases left unmatched: 9.